The 9 T cell receptor beta chains in this list originate from one sample, sequenced in a study of blood T cells in healthy people across ages. Together with a sample-barcoded 5' primer, a J-beta primer mix was included in a second PCR lasting roughly 7 to 11 cycles. TCRdb re-called the 5' RACE reads with MiXCR, one entry per CDR3 protein. The data hold hundreds of thousands of distinct CDR3 sequences, with roughly 50% observed a single time. The sequenced material came from blood. These receptors originate from a woman aged 55-69 years in good health.

The chain is built from TRBV7-2 and TRBJ1-1, with TRBD1 matching 9 bases. The CDR3 length is 14 residues. V lost 3 bases to trimming and J lost 4 bases; unmatched junction nucleotides: 3. CDR1 and CDR2 (germline): SGHTA, FQGNSA. CDR3 residues: CASSFRQGVTEAFF. The CDR3, as DNA: TGTGCCAGCAGCTTCAGACAGGGGGTCACTGAAGCTTTCTTT.

About this clonotype: At one end, the junction sequence differs from germline, possibly due to a read error. The CDR3 DNA sequence: TGCAGTGATAGAAGCCTCCGACACCTCACGAATGAGCAGTTCTTC. It is translated as CSDRSLRHLTNEQFF. V usage is TRBV20-1 and J usage is TRBJ2-1; no reliable D call. Germline CDR1 and CDR2: DFQATT and SNEGSKA (reference sequence). CDR3 length: 15 amino acids.

V and J are TRBV24-1 and TRBJ2-5; maybe TRBD1 (6 bases). The germline V gene encodes CDR1 KGHDR and CDR2 SFDVKD. The V end was cut by 4 bases, the J end by 5 bases, with 16 bases between. CDR3 size: 15 residues. CDR3 sequence reads: CATSDPGQIVETQYF. In DNA form, the CDR3 reads TGTGCCACCAGTGACCCCGGACAGATCGTCGAGACCCAGTACTTC.

This clonotype was seen a handful of times. V gene TRBV7-8 combines with J gene TRBJ2-7, with TRBD1 identical over 9 bases. Germline V gene data show CDR1 as SGHVS and CDR2 as FQNEAQ. V lost 4 bases, J lost 2 bases, and 9 bases stayed unmatched. The CDR3 sequence is 16 residues long. CDR3 nucleotides: TGTGCCAGCAGCTGGGGGGGGACAGGGCAGACCTACGAGCAGTACTTC. This translates into CASSWGGTGQTYEQYF. Full variable domain (rest looked up from reference TRBV7-8 and TRBJ2-7): GAGVSQSPRYKVAKRGQDVALRCDPISGHVSLFWYQQALGQGPEFLTYFQNEAQLDKSGLPSDRFFAERPEGSVSTLKIQRTQQEDSAVYLCASSWGGTGQTYEQYFGPGTRLTVT.

The V call is TRBV18, the J call TRBJ1-6; TRBD1 aligns across 7 bases. The CDR3 totals 15 residues. CDR1 and CDR2 (germline): KGHSH, LQKENI. V trimming: 3 bases; J trimming: 7 bases; junction bases outside the gene matches: 6. The CDR3 DNA sequence: TGTGCCAGCTCACCGGACAGGCTTGACAATTCACCCCTCCACTTT. It translates to CASSPDRLDNSPLHF.

This clonotype was recorded a few times. The chain has TRBV20-1 and TRBJ2-5; D remains unclear. This CDR3 comprises 11 residues. The germline V gene has CDR1 DFQATT and CDR2 SNEGSKA (reference sequence). Trimming removed 4 bases at V and 1 base at J, with 4 bases between. The CDR3 here is CSATPQETQYF. The CDR3 DNA sequence: TGCAGTGCTACCCCCCAAGAGACCCAGTACTTC.

V usage is TRBV27 and J usage is TRBJ2-3, with TRBD2 identical over 9 bases. V lost 0 bases, J lost 5 bases, and 6 bases stayed unmatched. Per germline, CDR1 MNHEY and CDR2 SMNVEV (reference sequence). This CDR3 is built from 16 residues. CDR3 nucleotides: TGTGCCAGCAGTTTATCGTGGGCGGGAGGGAAAGATACGCAGTATTTT. This gives the protein CASSLSWAGGKDTQYF.

On this clonotype itself: A much larger clone is a single base away; this may be a read error. V is TRBV9 and J is TRBJ2-3; a possible D gene is TRBD2 (5 bases). CDR3 length: 14 residues. Germline loops: CDR1 SGDLS, CDR2 YYNGEE. The CDR3 loop reads CARSVEVGGDTQYF. CDR3 DNA sequence: TGTGCCCGCAGCGTAGAGGTCGGAGGAGATACGCAGTATTTT.

The chain is built from TRBV6-5 and TRBJ2-7; 8 bases match TRBD2. The CDR3 sequence is 13 residues long. The germline CDR1 and CDR2 sequences are MNHEY and SVGAGI. V lost 6 bases to trimming and J lost 4 bases; unmatched junction nucleotides: 5. CDR3 coding DNA: TGTGCCAGCAGCGGGGGGGTACGATACGAGCAGTACTTC. This sequence encodes CASSGGVRYEQYF.